Sequencing of this TCR beta chain was carried out in a study of blood T cell repertoires in COVID-19. As handled by the study authors: Reference gene primer amplification gave estimated nucleated cell counts. TCRdb keeps only in-frame clones here, not all; method: immunoSEQ multiplex PCR. The V and J calls and the clone size are those of that table, but D and trimming were determined from the DNA. The sample shows around 80,000 clones, roughly 85% of them seen only once. Material: peripheral blood. The TCR sequence derives from a middle-aged man with COVID-19, enrolled during active disease.

This chain's CDR3 is CASSETGALEGLHF. In DNA, the CDR3 is TGTGCCAGCAGCGAGACAGGGGCCCTAGAGGGCCTCCACTTT. The J gene is TRBJ1-6, the V gene TRBV2; 8 nucleotides line up with TRBD1. Germline lookup yields CDR1 SNHLY and CDR2 FYNNEI. With V trimmed by 6 bases and J by 15 bases, 13 bases remained unmatched. The CDR3 contains 14 residues.